This passage covers 8 T cell receptor beta chains from one sample sequenced in a study of OX40 agonist ivuxolimab in advanced cancers. Data came from immunoSEQ multiplex PCR; TCRdb stores just in-frame clones and leaves some out. The sample holds about 59,000 clones, about 90% seen once. The specimen comprised CD4+ or CD8+ T cells sorted from blood, sampled in a trial of the OX40 agonist ivuxolimab. These receptors were taken from an adult with an advanced solid tumor such as melanoma, head and neck, liver or kidney cancer.

Only a few counts were recorded for this clone. The chain is built from TRBV21-1 and TRBJ1-3. TRBV21-1 is deemed a pseudogene. There are 17 residues in the CDR3. CDR3 loop: CASSKSFPKESGNTIYF. The CDR3 coding sequence is TGTGCCAGCAGCAAAAGCTTCCCCAAGGAGTCTGGAAACACCATATATTTT.

This clone was seen a few times. This rearrangement joins TRBV6-5 to TRBJ1-2; 9 nucleotides align to TRBD1. The CDR3 spans 15 residues. V shed 6 bases and J 4 bases; nucleotides not matched to a gene: 9. Per germline, CDR1 MNHEY and CDR2 SVGAGI. CDR3 coding DNA: TGTGCCAGCAGGGACGGACAGGGGAGGATCTATGGCTACACCTTC. Amino acids: CASRDGQGRIYGYTF.

The J gene is TRBJ1-1, the V gene TRBV28; D call uncertain. Germline CDR1 is MDHEN and CDR2 is SYDVKM. The CDR3 has 14 amino acids. V dropped 5 bases and J dropped 5 bases, with 15 bases sitting between them. CDR3 DNA: TGTGCCAGCAGTCCCGCGGGGAAGAAAACTGAAGCTTTCTTT. Translated: CASSPAGKKTEAFF.

The chain combines TRBV28 with TRBJ1-5; no clear D. The CDR3 sequence is 14 residues long. Germline values: CDR1 MDHEN, CDR2 SYDVKM. V gave up 5 bases and J gave up 4 bases, with 12 bases separating them. The CDR3 region is CASSPLSGNQPQHF. The DNA for the CDR3 is TGTGCCAGCAGTCCCTTGTCGGGGAATCAGCCCCAGCATTTT.

This clone was recorded a few times. The CDR3: CASSLRRLAGGNEQFF. For the CDR3, the DNA is TGTGCCAGCAGCTTACGTAGACTAGCGGGGGGGAATGAGCAGTTCTTC. V is TRBV7-2 and J is TRBJ2-1, with 14 bases identical to TRBD2. With V trimmed by 2 bases and J by 7 bases, 4 bases remained unmatched. The CDR3 covers 16 residues. Germline V gene lookup returns CDR1 SGHTA and CDR2 FQGNSA.

Written as DNA, the CDR3 is TGTGCCAGCATTCCCCACGGGACGGGCGGGGAGCTGTTTTTT. This translates into CASIPHGTGGELFF. This sequence joins TRBV27 and TRBJ2-2; D may correspond to TRBD1 or TRBD2 (5 bases each). CDR3 length: 14 residues. Germline values: CDR1 MNHEY, CDR2 SMNVEV (reference sequence). Deletions cut 7 bases from V and 7 bases from J, with 16 bases between.

This chain joins TRBV28 and TRBJ1-1, with D perhaps matching TRBD1 (5 bases). This CDR3 is built from 14 residues. Trimming removed 4 bases at V and 5 bases at J, with 14 bases between. From germline, CDR1 is MDHEN and CDR2 SYDVKM. CDR3 sequence: CASSSAGGRTEAFF. The CDR3 coding sequence is TGTGCCAGCAGTTCCGCGGGGGGTAGGACTGAAGCTTTCTTT.

The CDR3 protein is CASSPHTIYF. DNA of the CDR3: TGTGCCAGCAGTCCGCACACCATATATTTT. V is TRBV27 and J is TRBJ1-3, with D unclear. Trimming stripped 5 bases from V and 8 bases from J, with 4 bases between. The CDR3 totals 10 residues. The V gene's germline CDR1 is MNHEY and CDR2 SMNVEV (reference sequence).